These 9 T cell receptor beta chains came from one sample sequenced in a study of shared clonotypes between healthy human individuals. Using immunoSEQ multiplex PCR, the repertoire was profiled, and TCRdb retains in-frame clones only, with some absent. The sample consists of over a million clones, 96% of them appearing once. The sample taken for sequencing was naive CD4+ T cells sorted from blood. Subset: CD45RA+ positively selected. The origin of the receptors is a man between 25 and 39 years old in good health.

The chain couples TRBV7-2 to TRBJ1-2, with unresolved D. CDR1 SGHTA and CDR2 FQGNSA come from the germline V gene. Trimming stripped 1 base from V and 8 bases from J, with 5 bases between. The CDR3 runs to 11 residues. The CDR3 reads CASSLGTGYTF. DNA of the CDR3: TGTGCCAGCAGCTTAGGGACCGGCTACACCTTC.

This chain joins TRBV5-1 and TRBJ1-2, with TRBD1 as a possible D gene (6 bases). Deletions cut 3 bases from V and 8 bases from J, with 23 bases between. The germline gives CDR1 SGHRS, CDR2 YFSETQ. The CDR3 has 16 amino acids. CDR3 sequence reads: CASSSLQGIGAGGYTF. The DNA for the CDR3 is TGCGCCAGCAGCTCCTTGCAGGGGATCGGGGCTGGAGGCTACACCTTC.

The genes are TRBV4-3 and TRBJ1-4; 8 nucleotides agree with TRBD1. Germline lookup yields CDR1 LGHNA and CDR2 YSLEER. J was trimmed by 0 bases and V by 4 bases; bases with no gene match: 4. The CDR3 is made up of 16 amino acids. This CDR3 is CASSPGQGATNEKLFF. DNA of the CDR3: TGCGCCAGCAGCCCCGGACAGGGAGCAACTAATGAAAAACTGTTTTTT.

Regarding this clone: This sample includes further DNA sequences coding for the same CDR3. The rearrangement joins TRBV28 to TRBJ1-1; D gene ambiguous. The V and J ends lost 3 bases and 0 bases respectively, with 8 bases between them. In germline, CDR1 is MDHEN, CDR2 SYDVKM. This CDR3 has 14 residues. CDR3 DNA: TGTGCCAGCAGTTTCGGAGGCGTGAACACTGAAGCTTTCTTT. It codes for CASSFGGVNTEAFF.

The V and J genes are TRBV28 and TRBJ2-1; 11 bases align to TRBD2. CDR3 size: 14 residues. V was pared by 8 bases and J by 7 bases, with 7 bases of the junction left unmatched. Germline assignment: CDR1 MDHEN and CDR2 SYDVKM. The CDR3 sequence: CASRRTSGQNEQFF. CDR3 sequence (DNA): TGTGCCAGCCGACGGACTAGCGGGCAGAATGAGCAGTTCTTC.

J is TRBJ2-1 and V is TRBV19, with 13 bases aligning to TRBD2. Trimming removed 1 base from V and 0 bases from J; junction bases left unmatched: 9. CDR1 is LNHDA, CDR2 SQIVND, per germline (reference sequence). The CDR3 length is 20 residues. The CDR3: CASSIGTLAGGLSSYNEQFF. CDR3 bases: TGTGCCAGTAGTATAGGTACACTAGCGGGAGGGCTGAGCTCCTACAATGAGCAGTTCTTC.

V usage is TRBV10-3 and J usage is TRBJ1-2; D ambiguous. V was cut by 6 bases and J by 8 bases, with 13 bases left in between. There are 12 residues in the CDR3. Germline CDR1 is ENHRY and CDR2 is SYGVKD. CDR3 sequence (DNA): TGTGCCATCAGGGACCTCGAACAGGGCTACACCTTC. Translating it yields CAIRDLEQGYTF.

V and J are TRBV11-2 and TRBJ2-2; 8 nucleotides agree with TRBD2. The CDR3 extends over 17 amino acids. CDR1 and CDR2 from the germline V gene are SGHAT and FQNNGV. V lost 3 bases, J lost 3 bases, and 9 bases stayed unmatched. The CDR3 DNA reads as TGTGCCAGCAGCTTGGGGCGCGGGAGGACGGACACCGGGGAGCTGTTTTTT. Translation gives CASSLGRGRTDTGELFF.

To note about this clone: An end of the junction does not agree with germline; a read error may underlie this. V usage is TRBV18 and J usage is TRBJ2-3, with 7 bases matching TRBD2. Germline-derived CDR1 and CDR2 are KGHSH and LQKENI. This CDR3 contains 14 residues. The CDR3 region is CASSLGTNTYTQYF. For the CDR3, the DNA is TGTGCCAGCTCACTAGGGACTAACACATATACGCAGTATTTT.